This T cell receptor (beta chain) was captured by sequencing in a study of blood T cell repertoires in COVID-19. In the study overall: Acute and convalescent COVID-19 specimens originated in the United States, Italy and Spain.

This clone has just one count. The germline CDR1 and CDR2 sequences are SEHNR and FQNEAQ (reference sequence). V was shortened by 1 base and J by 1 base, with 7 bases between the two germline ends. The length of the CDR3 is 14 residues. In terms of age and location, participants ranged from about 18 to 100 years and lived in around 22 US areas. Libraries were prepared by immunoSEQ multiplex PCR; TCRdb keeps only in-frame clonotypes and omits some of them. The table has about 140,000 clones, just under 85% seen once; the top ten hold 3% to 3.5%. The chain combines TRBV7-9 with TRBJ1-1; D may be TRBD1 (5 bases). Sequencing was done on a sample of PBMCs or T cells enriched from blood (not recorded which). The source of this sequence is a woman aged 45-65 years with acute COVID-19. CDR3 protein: CASSLETANTEAFF. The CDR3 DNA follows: TGTGCCAGCAGCTTAGAGACAGCGAACACTGAAGCTTTCTTT.